Listed here are 18 T cell receptor beta chains from one sample, sequenced in a study of shared clonotypes between healthy human individuals. Assay: immunoSEQ multiplex PCR; the TCRdb copy retains only in-frame clones and omits some. This table has fewer than 400,000 clones, 74% appearing once. Sequencing was carried out using memory CD4+ T cells sorted from blood. Subset noted: CD45RA-negative fraction. The receptors derive from a man aged 30 to 45 in good health.

The chain uses TRBV5-1 and TRBJ2-2; D perhaps matches TRBD1 (6 bases). Germline lookup yields CDR1 SGHRS and CDR2 YFSETQ. V lost 2 bases and J 6 bases, leaving 14 bases between the germline ends. CDR3 size: 15 residues. DNA of the CDR3: TGCGCCAGCAGCTTTGTAACAGGGCAGGCCGGGGAGCTGTTTTTT. This encodes CASSFVTGQAGELFF.

The chain couples TRBV4-1 to TRBJ2-1; D ambiguous. Germline CDR1 is MGHRA and CDR2 is YSYEKL. V was trimmed by 1 base and J by 4 bases, leaving 14 bases between them. This CDR3 comprises 16 residues. The CDR3 region is CASSQGFGQEYNEQFF. The CDR3 nucleotides read TGCGCCAGCAGCCAAGGTTTCGGGCAGGAGTACAATGAGCAGTTCTTC.

The genes are TRBV28 and TRBJ2-7; 11 bases match TRBD2. The CDR3 contains 19 residues. The ends lost 2 bases at V and 5 bases at J; junction bases unmatched: 17. Germline CDR1 is MDHEN and CDR2 is SYDVKM. In DNA, the CDR3 is TGTGCCAGCAGTTTAATGGTCACTATTAGCGGGAGGGCCGTCAACGAGCAGTACTTC. Translating gives CASSLMVTISGRAVNEQYF.

The rearrangement links TRBV28 to TRBJ2-7; TRBD1 might be the D (5 bases). The CDR3 totals 14 residues. The V gene lost 5 bases and the J gene lost 3 bases, with 14 bases spanning the gap. CDR1 and CDR2 (germline): MDHEN, SYDVKM. The CDR3 DNA reads TGTGCCAGCAGTCTTCCACTGGGGCACTACGAGCAGTACTTC. This sequence encodes CASSLPLGHYEQYF. The full variable domain, rest sourced from reference TRBV28 and TRBJ2-7, is DVKVTQSSRYLVKRTGEKVFLECVQDMDHENMFWYRQDPGLGLRLIYFSYDVKMKEKGDIPEGYSVSREKKERFSLILESASTNQTSMYLCASSLPLGHYEQYFGPGTRLTVT.

The rearrangement links TRBV6-1 to TRBJ1-2; D not resolved. V dropped 5 bases and J dropped 4 bases, with 14 bases sitting between them. The CDR3 totals 14 residues. The germline V gene has CDR1 MNHNS and CDR2 SASEGT. CDR3 sequence reads: CASSPAAALYGYTF. CDR3 DNA: TGTGCCAGCAGTCCTGCAGCAGCCCTCTATGGCTACACCTTC.

The chain recombines TRBV7-9 with TRBJ1-5, with 9 nucleotides matching TRBD1. CDR1 is SEHNR and CDR2 is FQNEAQ in the germline V gene (reference sequence). V dropped 6 bases and J dropped 7; count of bases not matched to a gene: 10. The CDR3 consists of 15 residues. The CDR3: CASRDRDRAEQPQHF. CDR3 DNA sequence: TGTGCCAGCAGGGACCGGGACAGGGCGGAGCAGCCCCAGCATTTT.

V usage is TRBV30 and J usage is TRBJ1-4; tentatively, D is TRBD1 (5 bases). V was clipped by 6 bases and J by 5 bases, with 10 bases between them. The CDR3 has 12 amino acids. The germline V gene encodes CDR1 GTSNPN and CDR2 SVGIG (reference sequence). CDR3 residues: CACSGFNEKLFF. CDR3 nucleotide sequence: TGTGCCTGTTCAGGGTTCAATGAAAAACTGTTTTTT.

V is TRBV14 and J is TRBJ2-4; 9 bases line up with TRBD1. The CDR3 contains 18 residues. After removal of 1 base from V and 8 bases from J, the junction contained 15 bases not matched to a gene. Germline values: CDR1 SGHDN, CDR2 FVKESK. The CDR3 nucleotides read TGTGCCAGCAGCCAAGGGCTCTCCTCGGACAGGGGCGGACACATTCAGTACTTC. Its translation: CASSQGLSSDRGGHIQYF.

The chain carries TRBV6-5 and TRBJ2-2; maybe TRBD2 (5 bases). The germline V gene encodes CDR1 MNHEY and CDR2 SVGAGI. The CDR3 covers 14 residues. Trimming stripped 6 bases from V and 6 bases from J, with 14 bases between. CDR3: CASRARGHAGELFF. As DNA, the CDR3 is TGTGCCAGCAGGGCCCGCGGGCATGCCGGGGAGCTGTTTTTT.

The V and J genes are TRBV7-8 and TRBJ2-3; TRBD2 agrees at 9 bases. V shed 7 bases and J 6 bases; nucleotides not matched to a gene: 14. CDR1 and CDR2 (germline): SGHVS, FQNEAQ. The CDR3 consists of 16 residues. CDR3 amino acids: CASKPTSGLNWDTQYF. In DNA form, the CDR3 reads TGTGCCAGCAAACCCACTAGCGGGTTAAATTGGGATACGCAGTATTTT.

This clone was observed a single time. The chain links TRBV18 to TRBJ2-1, with 8 positions matching TRBD2. The V and J ends lost 6 bases and 5 bases, in that order; junction bases with no gene match: 24. The CDR3 length is 20 residues. Germline V CDR1 and CDR2: KGHSH, LQKENI. CDR3 DNA sequence: TGTGCCAGCTCCCACACCCCATCTAGGGGAAGCGGGAGAAGGGACAATGAGCAGTTCTTC. The encoded protein is CASSHTPSRGSGRRDNEQFF.

The J gene is TRBJ2-5, the V gene TRBV11-2; no reliable D call. The last part of the DNA fits TRBJ2-7 better; the J call may be wrong. Germline loops: CDR1 SGHAT, CDR2 FQNNGV. CDR3 length equals 14 residues. The CDR3 sequence is CASRKIPNSYEQYF. The CDR3 bases are TGTGCCAGCCGCAAGATTCCAAACTCCTACGAGCAGTACTTC.

The rearrangement joins TRBV18 to TRBJ2-7, with 8 bases that match TRBD2. The V gene end was trimmed by 0 bases and the J gene end by 3 bases; junction bases not matched to a gene: 10. This CDR3 is built from 17 residues. The germline V gene has CDR1 KGHSH and CDR2 LQKENI. This CDR3 reads CASSPPRKRGNNYEQYF. The CDR3 DNA reads TGTGCCAGCTCACCACCGCGCAAGCGGGGGAACAACTACGAGCAGTACTTC.

This sequence joins TRBV7-7 and TRBJ2-2; D assignment may be TRBD1 or TRBD2 (5 bases each). The ends were cut back, 5 bases at V and 3 bases at J, with 13 bases in the middle. CDR3 length: 15 amino acids. Germline values: CDR1 SSHAT, CDR2 FNYEAQ (reference sequence). The CDR3 DNA follows: TGTGCCAGCAGCCAAGCTGGGGGAGACACCGGGGAGCTGTTTTTT. As protein: CASSQAGGDTGELFF.

The V call is TRBV30, the J call TRBJ1-5; a weak D match, TRBD1 (6 bases). CDR1 is GTSNPN, CDR2 SVGIG, per germline (reference sequence). V lost 4 bases and J 1 base, leaving 17 bases between the germline ends. This CDR3 has 16 residues. The CDR3 DNA reads TGTGCCTGGACCATAGGGGGAGTTTTAAGCAATCAGCCCCAGCATTTT. Protein product: CAWTIGGVLSNQPQHF.

The chain recombines TRBV7-2 with TRBJ2-1; D gene unclear. The germline V and J ends were trimmed by 2 bases and 0 bases, with 8 bases remaining between them. The CDR3 totals 15 residues. Germline-derived CDR1 and CDR2 are SGHTA and FQGNSA. CDR3 region: CASSLQYSSYNEQFF. In DNA, the CDR3 is TGTGCCAGCAGCTTACAGTATAGCTCCTACAATGAGCAGTTCTTC.

This clone came up once. This sequence joins TRBV11-2 and TRBJ2-5, with D perhaps TRBD2 (6 bases). In germline, CDR1 is SGHAT, CDR2 FQNNGV. The CDR3 totals 14 residues. Trimming took 3 bases from V and 1 from J, leaving 9 bases between them. The CDR3 sequence is CASSFAGPQETQYF. The CDR3 DNA reads TGTGCCAGCAGCTTTGCGGGACCCCAAGAGACCCAGTACTTC.

V gene TRBV18 combines with J gene TRBJ1-2; D ambiguous. V dropped 3 bases and J dropped 4 bases, with 15 bases sitting between them. Germline V lookup: CDR1 KGHSH, CDR2 LQKENI. The CDR3 is made up of 15 amino acids. This chain's CDR3 is CASSPPLWQSYGYTF. The CDR3 coding sequence is TGTGCCAGCTCACCTCCTCTTTGGCAGAGCTATGGCTACACCTTC.